The 9 T cell receptor beta chains in this list originate from one sample, sequenced in a study of T cell responses to AZD1222 COVID-19 vaccine. Sequencing was performed with immunoSEQ multiplex PCR; in TCRdb, only in-frame clones are kept and a portion is missing. Of about 70,000 clones detected, around 89% appear once; the ten largest clones hold around 4.4%. Source: peripheral blood, taken 28 days after the second dose of the MenACWY control vaccine. The receptors here all came from an adult who received the MenACWY meningococcal vaccine as a control.

This sequence joins TRBV5-1 and TRBJ1-1; 11 bases agree with TRBD1. The CDR3 consists of 16 residues. The germline V gene encodes CDR1 SGHRS and CDR2 YFSETQ. V shed 0 bases, J shed 5 bases, and the junction held 6 bases outside the gene matches. CDR3 coding DNA: TGCGCCAGCAGCTTGGTCGGACAGGGGGCAGGGACTGAAGCTTTCTTT. The encoded protein is CASSLVGQGAGTEAFF.

V is TRBV5-4 and J is TRBJ2-4; D perhaps matches TRBD2 (5 bases). This CDR3 is built from 14 residues. CDR1 SGHNT and CDR2 YYREEE come from the germline V gene (reference sequence). V was cut by 0 bases and J by 5 bases, with 9 bases left in between. The CDR3 reads CASSLGGSQNIQYF. The CDR3 DNA is TGTGCCAGCAGCTTGGGAGGGAGCCAAAACATTCAGTACTTC.

The chain employs TRBV5-1 and TRBJ2-7, with TRBD1 identical over 7 bases. J was trimmed by 5 bases and V by 5 bases; bases with no gene match: 13. Germline-derived CDR1 and CDR2 are SGHRS and YFSETQ. This CDR3 region has 15 residues. The chain's CDR3 is CASSQSGRGIDEQYF. The DNA of the CDR3 is TGCGCCAGCAGTCAGAGTGGCAGGGGGATCGACGAGCAGTACTTC.

The gene calls are TRBV28 and TRBJ1-5; TRBD1 is a possible D gene (6 bases). Germline CDR1 MDHEN, CDR2 SYDVKM. With 3 bases removed from V and 3 bases from J, the gap between germline ends came to 15 bases. This CDR3 contains 16 residues. The CDR3 protein is CASSLPPGHPNQPQHF. The CDR3 nucleotides read TGTGCCAGCAGTTTGCCGCCGGGACACCCCAATCAGCCCCAGCATTTT.

The chain uses TRBV2 and TRBJ2-2; TRBD2 agrees at 14 bases. J was trimmed by 7 bases and V by 3 bases; bases with no gene match: 4. Germline V gene sequence: CDR1 SNHLY, CDR2 FYNNEI. The CDR3 is 16 amino acids. The CDR3 spells CASSDPGLAGDGELFF. In nucleotides, the CDR3 is TGTGCCAGCAGTGACCCGGGACTAGCGGGGGACGGGGAGCTGTTTTTT.

V usage is TRBV10-2 and J usage is TRBJ1-1; 10 nucleotides agree with TRBD1. There are 15 residues in the CDR3. The germline gives CDR1 WSHSY, CDR2 SAAADI. Trimming took 4 bases from V and 3 from J; bases not matched to a gene: 5. CDR3 nucleotides: TGCGCCAGCAGTGTAGAGGGACAGGGGCACACTGAAGCTTTCTTT. This encodes CASSVEGQGHTEAFF.

This clone was seen only a few times. The V gene is TRBV30, the J gene TRBJ1-5; D is possibly TRBD1 (5 bases). Trimming took off 1 base at V and 7 bases at J, with 11 bases between the two ends. The CDR3 is 13 residues long. Per the germline V gene, CDR1 is GTSNPN and CDR2 is SVGIG (reference sequence). The CDR3 sequence: CAWSAGSLQPQHF. In DNA, the CDR3 is TGTGCCTGGAGTGCAGGGTCTCTACAGCCCCAGCATTTT.

This clone was observed once. CDR3 coding DNA: TGTGCCAGCAGCCAAACCCGGGACTGGAGCTCCTATAATTCACCCCTCCACTTT. This codes for CASSQTRDWSSYNSPLHF. The rearrangement uses TRBV11-2 and TRBJ1-6; D perhaps matches TRBD1 (5 bases). This CDR3 has 18 amino acids. V shed 5 bases and J shed 0 bases, with 17 bases lying between them. Germline CDR1 reads SGHAT; CDR2 reads FQNNGV.

This rearrangement joins TRBV5-1 to TRBJ2-5; no clear D. In germline, CDR1 is SGHRS, CDR2 YFSETQ. Trimming took 4 bases from V and 0 from J, leaving 13 bases between them. The CDR3 covers 15 residues. The CDR3 bases are TGCGCCAGCAGCCCGTTGGCAGGCCACCAAGAGACCCAGTACTTC. This encodes CASSPLAGHQETQYF.